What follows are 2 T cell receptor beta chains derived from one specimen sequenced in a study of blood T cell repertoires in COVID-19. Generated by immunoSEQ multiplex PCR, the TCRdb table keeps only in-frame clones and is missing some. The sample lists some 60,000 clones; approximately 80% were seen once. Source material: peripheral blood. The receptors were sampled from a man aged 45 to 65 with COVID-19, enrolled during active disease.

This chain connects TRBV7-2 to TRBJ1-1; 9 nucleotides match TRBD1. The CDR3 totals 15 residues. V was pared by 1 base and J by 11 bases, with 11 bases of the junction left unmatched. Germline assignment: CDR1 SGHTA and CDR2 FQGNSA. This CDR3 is CASSLVGTGHIGAFF. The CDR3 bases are TGTGCCAGCAGCTTAGTGGGGACAGGGCACATCGGGGCTTTCTTT.

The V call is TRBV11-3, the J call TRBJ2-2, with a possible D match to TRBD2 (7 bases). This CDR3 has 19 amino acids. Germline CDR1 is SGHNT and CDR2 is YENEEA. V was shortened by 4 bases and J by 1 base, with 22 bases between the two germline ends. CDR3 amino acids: CASSSSGGRSRLNTGELFF. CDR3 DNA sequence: TGTGCCAGCAGCTCATCGGGGGGCAGATCGAGATTGAACACCGGGGAGCTGTTTTTT.